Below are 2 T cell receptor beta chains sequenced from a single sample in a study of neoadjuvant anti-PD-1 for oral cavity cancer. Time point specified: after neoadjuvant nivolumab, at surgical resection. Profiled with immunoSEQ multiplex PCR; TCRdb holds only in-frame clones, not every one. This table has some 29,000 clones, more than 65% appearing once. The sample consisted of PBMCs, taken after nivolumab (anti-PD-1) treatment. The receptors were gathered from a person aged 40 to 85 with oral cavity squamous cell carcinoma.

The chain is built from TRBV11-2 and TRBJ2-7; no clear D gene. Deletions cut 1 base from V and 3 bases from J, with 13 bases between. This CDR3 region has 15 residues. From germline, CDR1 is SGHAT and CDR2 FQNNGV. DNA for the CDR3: TGTGCCAGCAGCTTAGTGACGGGTGGGAACTACGAGCAGTACTTC. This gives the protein CASSLVTGGNYEQYF.

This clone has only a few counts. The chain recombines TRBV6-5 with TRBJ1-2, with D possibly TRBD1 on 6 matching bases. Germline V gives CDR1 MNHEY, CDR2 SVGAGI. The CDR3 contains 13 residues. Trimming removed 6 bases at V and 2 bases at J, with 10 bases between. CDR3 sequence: CASSSTGNYGYTF. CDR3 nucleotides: TGTGCCAGCAGCTCTACAGGGAACTATGGCTACACCTTC.